This TCR beta chain emerged from a study of regulatory T cells in long-lasting Graves disease. About the research overall: Persistent Graves' disease meant over 5 years of antithyroid drugs with positive TSH receptor antibodies.

This clonotype was seen a few times. What it binds is unknown. TCR beta libraries were built with iRepertoire HTBI primers and Arm-PCR of CDR3 regions. TCRdb recomputed calls from the multiplex PCR reads with MiXCR, one row per CDR3 protein. The table has 420,000 or so distinct CDR3 sequences, 20% to 25% seen once; the top ten hold roughly 28%. Sample time point: persistent/refractory GD, antithyroid drugs over 5 years with positive TRAb. Scientists built the TCR library using RNA that was extracted from PBMCs. Overall study results and limits: When disease was persistent, TRBV28, TRBJ1-2 and TRBJ2-5 were the favored segments.

Trimming took 1 base from V and 0 from J; bases not matched to a gene: 8. The CDR3 extends over 17 amino acids. The germline V gene encodes CDR1 LGHNA and CDR2 YNFKEQ. The V gene is TRBV4-2, the J gene TRBJ2-7, with 8 positions matching TRBD2. The source material was peripheral blood mononuclear cells (PBMCs), sampled when the disease was refractory, from a patient treated with antithyroid drugs. The TCR originated in a female donor with Graves disease. CDR3 sequence: CASSQAGTRSSSYEQYF. CDR3 nucleotides: TGTGCCAGCAGCCAAGCCGGGACTAGGTCCTCCTCCTACGAGCAGTACTTC.